The T cell receptor (beta chain) under discussion was sequenced for a study of T-cell reconstitution after alpha-beta-depleted transplantation in children. The CDR3 runs 16 residues. The V end lost 4 bases, the J end lost 1 base, and 16 bases lay between the germline ends. Germline V gene lookup returns CDR1 LGHDT and CDR2 YNNKEL (reference sequence). A note on this clonotype: Antigen unknown.

Preparing the TCRbeta library involved the use of unique molecular identifiers. A single record per CDR3 protein comes from TCRdb applying MiXCR to the PCR reads. Altogether under 300,000 distinct CDR3 sequences are present, under 14% being singletons, with the ten largest covering roughly a quarter. Broader study findings: Expanded clones from the graft, numbering several hundred, reportedly supplied alpha-beta T cells about two months after transplant. Surviving recipient T cells and thymic progenitors underlay high day-60 TCRbeta diversity in some patients. Newly produced T cells mostly accounted for T-cell counts and diversity one year post-transplant.

This specimen consisted of peripheral blood, obtained 180 days after TCRalphabeta/CD19-depleted stem cell transplant. The receptor was isolated from a male patient between 2 and 10 years old who had a stem cell transplant for chronic granulomatous disease, so the T cells may come from the graft donor. This sequence joins TRBV3-1 and TRBJ1-1, with a tentative D call TRBD1 (6 bases). The CDR3 here is CASSLLRTASNTEAFF. The DNA for the CDR3 is TGTGCCAGCAGCCTCCTCAGGACAGCTTCGAACACTGAAGCTTTCTTT.